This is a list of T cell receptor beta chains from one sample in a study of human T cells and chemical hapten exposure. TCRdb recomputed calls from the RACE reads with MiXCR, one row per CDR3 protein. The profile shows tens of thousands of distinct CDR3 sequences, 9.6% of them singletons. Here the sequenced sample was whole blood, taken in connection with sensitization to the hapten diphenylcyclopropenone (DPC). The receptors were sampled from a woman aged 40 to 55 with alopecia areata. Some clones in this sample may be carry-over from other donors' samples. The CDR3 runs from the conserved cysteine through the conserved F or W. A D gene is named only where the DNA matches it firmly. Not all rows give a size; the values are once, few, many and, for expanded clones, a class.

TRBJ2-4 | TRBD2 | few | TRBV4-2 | CASSQTLAGPAKNIQYF | TGTGCCAGCAGCCAAACCCTAGCGGGTCCTGCAAAAAACATTCAGTACTTC
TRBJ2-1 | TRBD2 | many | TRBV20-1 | CSARGGTSGLTAYNEQFF | TGCAGTGCTAGAGGGGGGACTAGCGGCTTAACGGCCTACAATGAGCAGTTCTTC
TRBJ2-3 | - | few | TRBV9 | CASSLPRGNDVDTQYF | TGTGCCAGCAGCCTCCCAAGGGGGAATGACGTTGATACGCAGTATTTT
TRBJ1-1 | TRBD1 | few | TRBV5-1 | CASSLVRTGGRTEAFF | TGCGCCAGCAGCTTGGTGAGGACAGGGGGCAGAACTGAAGCTTTCTTT
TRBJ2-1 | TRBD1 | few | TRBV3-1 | CASSQTGEHEQFF | TGTGCCAGCAGCCAAACAGGGGAGCATGAGCAGTTCTTC
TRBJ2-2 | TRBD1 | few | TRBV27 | CASSHDREYTGELFF | TGTGCCAGCTCCCACGACAGGGAGTACACCGGGGAGCTGTTTTTT
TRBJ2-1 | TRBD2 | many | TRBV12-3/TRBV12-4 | CASSRAGGDEQFF | TGTGCCAGCAGCCGAGCGGGGGGTGATGAGCAGTTCTTC
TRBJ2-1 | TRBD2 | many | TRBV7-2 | CASSSTSGGNEQFF | TGTGCCAGCAGCTCGACTAGCGGGGGCAATGAGCAGTTCTTC
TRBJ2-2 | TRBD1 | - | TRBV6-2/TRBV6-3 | CASRRGQTNTGELFF | TGTGCCAGCAGACGGGGACAGACGAACACCGGGGAGCTGTTTTTT
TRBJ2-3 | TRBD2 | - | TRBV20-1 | CSARHGGGADTQYF | TGCAGTGCTAGGCACGGCGGGGGGGCAGATACGCAGTATTTT
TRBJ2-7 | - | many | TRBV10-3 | CAISEVSASYEQYF | TGTGCCATCAGTGAAGTAAGTGCTTCCTACGAGCAGTACTTC
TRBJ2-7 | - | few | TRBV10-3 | CAIRLDSTIYEQYF | TGTGCCATCAGACTGGACAGTACTATCTACGAGCAGTACTTC
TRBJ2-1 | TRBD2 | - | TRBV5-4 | CASSSSRRGTNNEQFF | TGTGCCAGCAGTTCGTCGAGGCGGGGGACTAACAATGAGCAGTTCTTC
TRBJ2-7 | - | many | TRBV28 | CASSFEGKTPYEQYF | TGTGCCAGCAGTTTCGAGGGTAAGACGCCCTACGAGCAGTACTTC
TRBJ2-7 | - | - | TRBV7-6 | CASSSPTGSYEQYF | TGTGCCAGCAGCTCCCCGACAGGCTCCTACGAGCAGTACTTC
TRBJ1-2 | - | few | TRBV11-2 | CASSLDTRRYGYTF | TGTGCCAGCAGCTTAGATACTCGGAGATATGGCTACACCTTC